A selection of T cell receptor beta chains follows, all from one sample in a study of cytomegalovirus exposure and HLA in healthy donors. Measured with immunoSEQ multiplex PCR; TCRdb has only the in-frame clones, and not every one. The sample has 150,000 to 200,000 clones, 76% seen once. Sequenced: PBMCs. These receptors originate from a male donor in good health and CMV-seronegative. Both conserved end residues are part of each CDR3. Fields, in order: clone size, D gene, V gene, J gene, CDR3 DNA, CDR3 protein. A D gene is named only where the DNA matches it firmly. The size entry is marked missing in some rows and otherwise reads once, few, many or a size class.

abundance: -; d_gene: TRBD1; v_gene: TRBV7-2; j_gene: TRBJ1-3; CDR3nt: TGTGCCAGCAGCGTAACCCAGGGGGCTTTCGGCACCATATATTTT; CDR3aa: CASSVTQGAFGTIYF
abundance: few; d_gene: TRBD1; v_gene: TRBV4-1; j_gene: TRBJ2-7; CDR3nt: TGCGCCAGCAGCCAAGCCGGGACAGGGGCCTACGAGCAGTACTTC; CDR3aa: CASSQAGTGAYEQYF
abundance: -; d_gene: -; v_gene: TRBV5-1; j_gene: TRBJ2-5; CDR3nt: TGCGCCAGCAGCCGCGAATCAGAGACCCAGTACTTC; CDR3aa: CASSRESETQYF
abundance: -; d_gene: -; v_gene: TRBV9; j_gene: TRBJ1-5; CDR3nt: TGTGCCAGCAACTCAGGGGATAGCAATCAGCCCCAGCATTTT; CDR3aa: CASNSGDSNQPQHF
abundance: few; d_gene: TRBD1; v_gene: TRBV7-8; j_gene: TRBJ2-3; CDR3nt: TGTGCCAGCAGCTCGAGACAGGGTGGGAGCACAGATACGCAGTATTTT; CDR3aa: CASSSRQGGSTDTQYF
abundance: -; d_gene: TRBD1; v_gene: TRBV10-3; j_gene: TRBJ2-7; CDR3nt: TGTGCCATCAGAAGGACAGGGGAACCCTACGAGCAGTACTTC; CDR3aa: CAIRRTGEPYEQYF
abundance: few; d_gene: -; v_gene: TRBV11-2; j_gene: TRBJ2-7; CDR3nt: TGTGCCAGCCACCCCATCCGGGACTACGAGCAGTACTTC; CDR3aa: CASHPIRDYEQYF
abundance: -; d_gene: TRBD1; v_gene: TRBV7-7; j_gene: TRBJ2-7; CDR3nt: TGTGCTAGCAGCTTGACAGGGAAACTACACGAGCAGTACTTC; CDR3aa: CASSLTGKLHEQYF
abundance: -; d_gene: -; v_gene: TRBV2; j_gene: TRBJ2-7; CDR3nt: TGTGCCAGCAGCCCCGACGGGCGGGACGAGCAGTACTTC; CDR3aa: CASSPDGRDEQYF
abundance: -; d_gene: -; v_gene: TRBV5-1; j_gene: TRBJ1-3; CDR3nt: TGCGCCAGCAGCTTGACAGGCTACTCTGGAAACACCATATATTTT; CDR3aa: CASSLTGYSGNTIYF
abundance: few; d_gene: TRBD2; v_gene: TRBV15; j_gene: TRBJ2-7; CDR3nt: TGTGCCACCAGCAGGCCCAATTACGGCGGGAGCTCCTACGAGCAGTACTTC; CDR3aa: CATSRPNYGGSSYEQYF
abundance: -; d_gene: TRBD1; v_gene: TRBV6-1; j_gene: TRBJ1-6; CDR3nt: TGTGCCAGCAGGGGACGGGACAGATCTTCACCCCTCCACTTT; CDR3aa: CASRGRDRSSPLHF
abundance: -; d_gene: -; v_gene: TRBV27; j_gene: TRBJ2-7; CDR3nt: TGTGCCAGCAGTTTACCAGGGTCCTACGAGCAGTACTTC; CDR3aa: CASSLPGSYEQYF
abundance: once; d_gene: -; v_gene: TRBV28; j_gene: TRBJ1-6; CDR3nt: TGTGCCAGCAGTTTTTCGGCGGCAGGGCGACGTTCACCCCTCCACTTT; CDR3aa: CASSFSAAGRRSPLHF
abundance: -; d_gene: -; v_gene: TRBV18; j_gene: TRBJ2-5; CDR3nt: TGTGCCAGCTCACCATTCGGCGGGGTGGAGACCCAGTACTTC; CDR3aa: CASSPFGGVETQYF
abundance: -; d_gene: -; v_gene: TRBV7-2; j_gene: TRBJ1-6; CDR3nt: TGTGCCAGCAGACTGGCCTATAATTCACCCCTCCACTTT; CDR3aa: CASRLAYNSPLHF
abundance: few; d_gene: TRBD2; v_gene: TRBV2; j_gene: TRBJ2-1; CDR3nt: TGTGCCAGCAGTGTGGAAAGCGGGGAGTACAATGAGCAGTTCTTC; CDR3aa: CASSVESGEYNEQFF
abundance: -; d_gene: -; v_gene: TRBV4-3; j_gene: TRBJ2-7; CDR3nt: TGCGCCAGCAGCCAAGATAGAGGCACTTCCTACGAGCAGTACTTC; CDR3aa: CASSQDRGTSYEQYF
abundance: -; d_gene: -; v_gene: TRBV9; j_gene: TRBJ1-3; CDR3nt: TGTGCCAGCAGCGTAGGCTGGGGAGACTCTGGAAACACCATATATTTT; CDR3aa: CASSVGWGDSGNTIYF
abundance: -; d_gene: -; v_gene: TRBV6-5; j_gene: TRBJ1-1; CDR3nt: TGTGCCAGCAAAGATGGGGCGGCGAACACTGAAGCTTTCTTT; CDR3aa: CASKDGAANTEAFF
abundance: -; d_gene: -; v_gene: TRBV9; j_gene: TRBJ2-1; CDR3nt: TGTGCCAGCAGCGTATTTAGTTCCTACAATGAGCAGTTCTTC; CDR3aa: CASSVFSSYNEQFF
abundance: -; d_gene: -; v_gene: TRBV28; j_gene: TRBJ2-1; CDR3nt: TGTGCCAGCACCTCCATAGCGCTCGATGAGCAGTTCTTC; CDR3aa: CASTSIALDEQFF
abundance: -; d_gene: -; v_gene: TRBV6-4; j_gene: TRBJ2-6; CDR3nt: TGTGCCAGCAGTGAGGGGCTCGGGGCCAACGTCCTGACTTTC; CDR3aa: CASSEGLGANVLTF
abundance: -; d_gene: TRBD1; v_gene: TRBV5-1; j_gene: TRBJ1-4; CDR3nt: TGCGCCAGCAGCCCTGGGACAGCCATTAATGAAAAACTGTTTTTT; CDR3aa: CASSPGTAINEKLFF
abundance: few; d_gene: TRBD2; v_gene: TRBV5-1; j_gene: TRBJ2-7; CDR3nt: TGCGCCAGCTCGCTTACGGGGGGGGAGGGCTACGAGCAGTACTTC; CDR3aa: CASSLTGGEGYEQYF
abundance: -; d_gene: -; v_gene: TRBV7-2; j_gene: TRBJ2-7; CDR3nt: TGTGCCAGCAGCTTACAGCAGGACAAGCAGTACTTC; CDR3aa: CASSLQQDKQYF
abundance: -; d_gene: TRBD2; v_gene: TRBV2; j_gene: TRBJ2-1; CDR3nt: TGTGCCAGCAGTAACGGACTAGCGGAGGACAATGAGCAGTTCTTC; CDR3aa: CASSNGLAEDNEQFF
abundance: -; d_gene: TRBD2; v_gene: TRBV4-3; j_gene: TRBJ2-3; CDR3nt: TGCGCCAGCAGCCCCGTCCACGGGGGGGAAATTGGAACAGATACGCAGTATTTT; CDR3aa: CASSPVHGGEIGTDTQYF
abundance: -; d_gene: -; v_gene: TRBV23-1; j_gene: TRBJ1-2; CDR3nt: TGCGCCAGCAGTCAATCGGGGCCCATATACAGGGCCGATGGCTACACCTTC; CDR3aa: CASSQSGPIYRADGYTF
abundance: -; d_gene: TRBD2; v_gene: TRBV7-6; j_gene: TRBJ2-1; CDR3nt: TGTGCCAGCAGCTTAAGACTAGCGGACAATGAGCAGTTCTTC; CDR3aa: CASSLRLADNEQFF
abundance: -; d_gene: TRBD2; v_gene: TRBV7-2; j_gene: TRBJ2-1; CDR3nt: TGTGCCAGCAGCTCAACCGGGACTATATACAATGAGCAGTTCTTC; CDR3aa: CASSSTGTIYNEQFF
abundance: -; d_gene: TRBD2; v_gene: TRBV29-1; j_gene: TRBJ2-7; CDR3nt: TGCAGCGTGCTTCCCAGGACTAGCGGGGAGGTGGGGGCCTACGAGCAGTACTTC; CDR3aa: CSVLPRTSGEVGAYEQYF
abundance: -; d_gene: TRBD2; v_gene: TRBV11-2; j_gene: TRBJ2-1; CDR3nt: TGTGCCAGCAGAGTTAGCGGGAGGGGAGCCTATGAGCAGTTCTTC; CDR3aa: CASRVSGRGAYEQFF
abundance: few; d_gene: -; v_gene: TRBV7-8; j_gene: TRBJ2-7; CDR3nt: TGTGCCAGCAGCTTAAGTCAGGCGGGGGAGCAGTACTTC; CDR3aa: CASSLSQAGEQYF
abundance: -; d_gene: TRBD1; v_gene: TRBV28; j_gene: TRBJ1-6; CDR3nt: TGTGCCAGTTTAAAGGCAGGGGGCGTCTATAATTCACCCCTCCACTTT; CDR3aa: CASLKAGGVYNSPLHF
abundance: -; d_gene: -; v_gene: TRBV11-3; j_gene: TRBJ1-6; CDR3nt: TGTGCCAGCAGCTTAGATATGCGGCAGGGTAATTCACCCCTCCACTTT; CDR3aa: CASSLDMRQGNSPLHF
abundance: -; d_gene: -; v_gene: TRBV18; j_gene: TRBJ1-3; CDR3nt: TGTGCCAGCTCACGAGAGGGCCCTCCGTTGTTGAGCTCTGGAAACACCATATATTTT; CDR3aa: CASSREGPPLLSSGNTIYF
abundance: -; d_gene: -; v_gene: TRBV18; j_gene: TRBJ2-2; CDR3nt: TGTGCCAGCTCATCCCGGACAGATAACACCGGGGAGCTGTTTTTT; CDR3aa: CASSSRTDNTGELFF
abundance: few; d_gene: TRBD1; v_gene: TRBV19; j_gene: TRBJ2-7; CDR3nt: TGTGCCAGTAGAAACAGGGGATTCAACGAGCAGTACTTC; CDR3aa: CASRNRGFNEQYF
abundance: -; d_gene: TRBD2; v_gene: TRBV27; j_gene: TRBJ2-7; CDR3nt: TGTGCCAGCAGTTACGATAGCGGGGTCAGCTCCTACGAGCAGTACTTC; CDR3aa: CASSYDSGVSSYEQYF
abundance: -; d_gene: -; v_gene: TRBV18; j_gene: TRBJ1-1; CDR3nt: TGTGCCAGCTCACCTCCGGGACAACCCATGAACACTGAAGCTTTCTTT; CDR3aa: CASSPPGQPMNTEAFF
abundance: -; d_gene: TRBD2; v_gene: TRBV10-3; j_gene: TRBJ2-2; CDR3nt: TGTGCCATCAGTGGGAAGGGAGGGACCGGGGAGCTGTTTTTT; CDR3aa: CAISGKGGTGELFF
abundance: -; d_gene: -; v_gene: TRBV7-9; j_gene: TRBJ1-4; CDR3nt: TGTGCCAGCAGCTCCAACAGTGCAACTAATGAAAAACTGTTTTTT; CDR3aa: CASSSNSATNEKLFF
abundance: -; d_gene: -; v_gene: TRBV30; j_gene: TRBJ1-1; CDR3nt: TGTGCCTGGAGTAGGGACACCTTGAACACTGAAGCTTTCTTT; CDR3aa: CAWSRDTLNTEAFF